What follows are 18 T cell receptor beta chains derived from one specimen sequenced in a study of patients and donors after allogeneic stem cell transplantation. TCRdb re-called the RT-PCR reads through MiXCR, storing one row per CDR3 protein. The sample includes approximately 410,000 distinct CDR3 sequences, about a sixth of them seen just once. The specimen was blood, either unsorted or a sorted T cell fraction (not recorded which). These receptors were obtained from a human donor who was either an allogeneic HSCT recipient or a stem cell or donor lymphocyte infusion donor (not recorded which). It is not recorded whose cells these are; they may come from a transplant donor.

The rearrangement uses TRBV2 and TRBJ2-1; 9 bases are a match to TRBD2. The CDR3 runs 18 residues. Losses at the gene ends were 7 bases for V and 0 bases for J; bases not matched to a gene: 13. Germline loops: CDR1 SNHLY, CDR2 FYNNEI. The CDR3 reads CASTGVLAGSSSYNEQFF. As DNA, the CDR3 is TGTGCCAGCACTGGAGTACTAGCGGGCTCGAGCTCCTACAATGAGCAGTTCTTC.

This clonotype has more than one count but fewer than ten. The V call is TRBV28, the J call TRBJ1-6; perhaps TRBD1 as D (6 bases). The CDR3 contains 15 residues. Germline assignment: CDR1 MDHEN and CDR2 SYDVKM. With 6 bases removed from V and 5 bases from J, the gap between germline ends came to 14 bases. The CDR3 DNA sequence: TGTGCCAGCAGCCCACCGGGGGCTCATAATTCACCCCTCCACTTT. This encodes CASSPPGAHNSPLHF.

This clonotype has at least ten counts. The rearrangement links TRBV7-9 to TRBJ1-5; 7 nucleotides match TRBD1. The germline CDR1 and CDR2 sequences are SEHNR and FQNEAQ (reference sequence). V lost 1 base, J lost 5 bases, and 8 bases stayed unmatched. The CDR3 is 16 amino acids. CDR3 sequence reads: CASSLEDRNFHQPQHF. In DNA, the CDR3 is TGTGCCAGCAGCTTAGAGGACAGGAACTTCCATCAGCCCCAGCATTTT.

This chain uses TRBV20-1 with TRBJ2-7, with D possibly matching TRBD1 (6 bases). This CDR3 has 13 amino acids. Germline lookup yields CDR1 DFQATT and CDR2 SNEGSKA (reference sequence). Trimming shortened V by 3 bases and J by 3 bases, and 12 bases separated the two germline ends. CDR3 nucleotide sequence: TGCAGTGCTAGTAAGGGGGTTAACTACGAGCAGTACTTC. It specifies CSASKGVNYEQYF.

The chain employs TRBV7-2 and TRBJ2-7; 8 bases fit TRBD1. Losses at the gene ends were 2 bases for V and 6 bases for J; bases not matched to a gene: 12. The CDR3 loop spans 16 amino acids. The V gene's germline CDR1 is SGHTA and CDR2 FQGNSA. DNA for the CDR3: TGTGCCAGCAGCTTAAAGACAGGGGTTGGGAATAGCGAGCAGTACTTC. Residues: CASSLKTGVGNSEQYF.

In its sample, this clonotype was seen a few times. The V and J genes are TRBV24-1 and TRBJ2-2; 8 bases are a match to TRBD1. CDR3 size: 15 residues. J was trimmed by 5 bases and V by 7 bases; bases with no gene match: 8. The germline CDR1 and CDR2 sequences are KGHDR and SFDVKD. CDR3 nucleotide sequence: TGTGCCACCAGCAAGACAGGGGTTCGAACCGGGGAGCTGTTTTTT. Translating gives CATSKTGVRTGELFF.

The chain recombines TRBV4-3 with TRBJ1-6, with 7 bases that match TRBD1. The CDR3 loop spans 19 amino acids. With 2 bases clipped from V and 7 bases from J, the junction kept 17 bases outside the gene matches. Looked up from germline, CDR1 is LGHNA and CDR2 is YSLEER. For the CDR3, the DNA is TGCGCCAGCAGCCAAACAGGGGTGTCGGGAAAGATCGGAAATTCACCCCTCCACTTT. This translates into CASSQTGVSGKIGNSPLHF.

The chain is built from TRBV29-1 and TRBJ1-2, with TRBD1 identical over 7 bases. Germline CDR1 is SQVTM and CDR2 is ANQGSEA. The CDR3 totals 15 residues. V shed 4 bases and J 4 bases; nucleotides not matched to a gene: 12. CDR3 in DNA: TGCAGCGTTGGGGCAGGGGGGGGAGTAGGCTATGGCTACACCTTC. Translated: CSVGAGGGVGYGYTF.

This clonotype has a handful of counts. V is TRBV25-1 and J is TRBJ1-4, with unresolved D. CDR1 is MGHDK, CDR2 SYGVNS, per germline. The CDR3 length is 14 residues. V lost 3 bases and J lost 5, with 10 bases in between. DNA of the CDR3: TGTGCCAGCAGTGACGCGCAGCAGAATGAAAAACTGTTTTTT. Amino acids: CASSDAQQNEKLFF.

The V gene is TRBV7-9, the J gene TRBJ2-7; 8 bases match TRBD1. The ends lost 5 bases at V and 7 bases at J; junction bases unmatched: 10. This CDR3 has 14 residues. Germline CDR1 and CDR2: SEHNR and FQNEAQ (reference sequence). CDR3 sequence (DNA): TGTGCCAGCAGCCCGGGGACAGGTCTTCTTGAGCAGTACTTC. This codes for CASSPGTGLLEQYF.

V is TRBV25-1 and J is TRBJ1-6; possibly TRBD1 for D (5 bases). Trimming took off 0 bases at V and 8 bases at J, with 14 bases between the two ends. The CDR3 covers 16 residues. CDR1 is MGHDK and CDR2 is SYGVNS in the germline V gene. The CDR3 here is CASSEYPGRKDSPLHF. In nucleotides, the CDR3 is TGTGCCAGCAGTGAATATCCAGGGAGGAAGGATTCACCCCTCCACTTT.

CDR3 loop: CASSPRVIAGGTERQYF. CDR3 sequence (DNA): TGCGCCAGCAGCCCCCGTGTGATAGCGGGAGGCACAGAAAGGCAGTACTTC. The chain recombines TRBV4-1 with TRBJ2-7; 10 nucleotides agree with TRBD2. From germline, CDR1 is MGHRA and CDR2 YSYEKL. V lost 4 bases, J lost 9 bases, and 18 bases stayed unmatched. The CDR3 is 17 amino acids.

The sample holds a few counts of this clonotype. This chain uses TRBV5-6 with TRBJ2-2; D unresolved. The CDR3 runs 14 residues. Germline assignment: CDR1 SGHDT and CDR2 YYEEEE. V was clipped by 0 bases and J by 6 bases, with 9 bases between them. The CDR3 DNA reads TGTGCCAGCAGCTTGGTCCTAACCCCCGGGGAGCTGTTTTTT. This sequence encodes CASSLVLTPGELFF.

The chain has TRBV4-2 and TRBJ1-2; a weak D match, TRBD1 (6 bases). Germline loops: CDR1 LGHNA, CDR2 YNFKEQ. Trimming removed 3 bases from V and 4 bases from J, with 15 bases in between. The CDR3 has 15 amino acids. CDR3 nucleotide sequence: TGTGCCAGCAGCCAGCCAGGGCGGGACATCTATGGCTACACCTTC. The encoded protein is CASSQPGRDIYGYTF.

The rearrangement uses TRBV12-3 or TRBV12-4 and TRBJ1-2, with D maybe TRBD1 (5 bases). This CDR3 is built from 12 residues. V lost 6 bases and J 3 bases, leaving 8 bases between the germline ends. The CDR3 spells CASRQEDYGYTF. In DNA form, the CDR3 reads TGTGCCAGCAGACAGGAGGACTATGGCTACACCTTC.

The rearrangement uses TRBV20-1 and TRBJ1-4; 7 bases line up with TRBD1. The CDR3 runs 14 residues. J was trimmed by 3 bases and V by 6 bases; bases with no gene match: 7. Germline CDR1 reads DFQATT; CDR2 reads SNEGSKA (reference sequence). The CDR3 protein is CSAETGVANEKLFF. The DNA of the CDR3 is TGCAGTGCGGAAACAGGGGTAGCTAATGAAAAACTGTTTTTT.

This clonotype was observed a handful of times. J is TRBJ1-3 and V is TRBV18; 7 nucleotides agree with TRBD1. This CDR3 comprises 14 residues. V trimming: 2 bases; J trimming: 4 bases; junction bases outside the gene matches: 2. CDR1 and CDR2 (germline): KGHSH, LQKENI. This CDR3 reads CASSPTGDGNTIYF. The CDR3 nucleotides are TGTGCCAGCTCACCAACAGGGGACGGAAACACCATATATTTT.

Here the CDR3 reads CASSYMDRGNTEAFF. The CDR3 coding sequence is TGTGCCAGCAGTTATATGGACAGGGGGAACACTGAAGCTTTCTTT. This rearrangement joins TRBV6-5 to TRBJ1-1; 9 positions match TRBD1. The J segment lost 1 base and the V segment lost 3 bases, leaving 3 bases of the junction unmatched. CDR1 and CDR2 from the germline V gene are MNHEY and SVGAGI. The CDR3 is 15 residues long.